These 13 T cell receptor beta chains were all obtained from the same sample, sequenced in a study of blood T cell repertoires in COVID-19. The table came from immunoSEQ multiplex PCR; TCRdb's copy has only in-frame clones and leaves some out. In the table there are 350,000 or so clones, around nine tenths of which are singletons. The sample consisted of PBMCs or T cells enriched from blood (not recorded which). The receptors stem from a woman in her 30s who had been exposed to COVID-19.

The rearrangement links TRBV9 to TRBJ2-7; TRBD1 matches 8 bases. In germline, CDR1 is SGDLS, CDR2 YYNGEE. The CDR3 is 14 amino acids. V dropped 3 bases and J dropped 5; count of bases not matched to a gene: 7. CDR3 amino acids: CASSGRQGHDEQYF. The CDR3 coding sequence is TGTGCCAGCAGCGGGAGACAGGGGCATGACGAGCAGTACTTC.

J is TRBJ1-2 and V is TRBV6-6; no firm D call. CDR1 and CDR2 from the germline V gene are MNHNY and SVGAGI (reference sequence). Trimming left V 3 bases short and J 5 bases short, with 13 bases between. This CDR3 has 14 residues. The chain's CDR3 is CASSYEPGFYGYTF. The DNA of the CDR3 is TGTGCCAGCAGTTATGAGCCAGGCTTTTATGGCTACACCTTC.

The chain has TRBV24-1 and TRBJ2-2, with 11 bases identical to TRBD1. With V trimmed by 1 base and J by 5 bases, 2 bases remained unmatched. This CDR3 has 16 amino acids. Per the germline V gene, CDR1 is KGHDR and CDR2 is SFDVKD. DNA of the CDR3: TGTGCCACCAGTGATTTCGGGACAGGGGGTACCGGGGAGCTGTTTTTT. This codes for CATSDFGTGGTGELFF.

This clone occurred a few times. The V call is TRBV7-9, the J call TRBJ1-1; D is unresolved. The CDR3 covers 14 residues. V was cut by 3 bases and J by 3 bases, with 11 bases left in between. Per germline, CDR1 SEHNR and CDR2 FQNEAQ (reference sequence). This CDR3 reads CASSFLLVDTEAFF. DNA for the CDR3: TGTGCCAGCAGCTTTCTGTTAGTGGACACTGAAGCTTTCTTT.

This clone has at least ten counts. This rearrangement joins TRBV23-1 to TRBJ2-2, with TRBD2 identical over 9 bases. TRBV23-1 belongs to the ORF category, with a function that is uncertain. The V gene end was trimmed by 11 bases and the J gene end by 3 bases; junction bases not matched to a gene: 10. The CDR3 sequence is 15 residues long. The chain's CDR3 is CARYSGSEDTGELFF. For the CDR3, the DNA is TGCGCCCGCTATAGCGGGAGCGAAGACACCGGGGAGCTGTTTTTT.

This rearrangement joins TRBV7-8 to TRBJ2-5; D remains unclear. The germline V gene encodes CDR1 SGHVS and CDR2 FQNEAQ. Deletions cut 2 bases from V and 2 bases from J, with 9 bases between. This CDR3 is built from 14 residues. The CDR3 DNA follows: TGTGCCAGCAGCTTAACGGAGTTACAAGAGACCCAGTACTTC. Residues: CASSLTELQETQYF. Supplemented by reference TRBV7-8 and TRBJ2-5, the full variable domain reads GAGVSQSPRYKVAKRGQDVALRCDPISGHVSLFWYQQALGQGPEFLTYFQNEAQLDKSGLPSDRFFAERPEGSVSTLKIQRTQQEDSAVYLCASSLTELQETQYFGPGTRLLVL.

V is TRBV3-1 (or the pseudogene TRBV3-2) and J is TRBJ2-6; TRBD1 might be the D (6 bases). V was cut by 4 bases and J by 4 bases, with 17 bases left in between. There are 17 residues in the CDR3. Germline CDR1 is LGHDT and CDR2 is YNNKEL (reference sequence). The DNA for the CDR3 is TGTGCCAGCAGCCCACAGGGTGCTTGGTCGGGGGCCAACGTCCTGACTTTC. Translation gives CASSPQGAWSGANVLTF.

V usage is TRBV18 and J usage is TRBJ1-6; no clear D gene. V was shortened by 2 bases and J by 6 bases, with 14 bases between the two germline ends. The CDR3 has 16 amino acids. Germline loops: CDR1 KGHSH, CDR2 LQKENI. The CDR3 DNA is TGTGCCAGCTCACCATTCTCGGGAGAGGTTAATTCACCCCTCCACTTT. This gives the protein CASSPFSGEVNSPLHF.

The chain has TRBV19 and TRBJ1-5, with D unclear. Germline V gives CDR1 LNHDA, CDR2 SQIVND (reference sequence). This CDR3 comprises 15 residues. V dropped 1 base and J dropped 6 bases, with 13 bases sitting between them. CDR3 nucleotide sequence: TGTGCCAGTAGTATAGGTGCTCGGGAACCTCAGCCCCAGCATTTT. Amino acids: CASSIGAREPQPQHF.

The chain combines TRBV3-1 (or the pseudogene TRBV3-2) with TRBJ1-4; 7 nucleotides match TRBD1. The CDR3 totals 20 residues. J was trimmed by 0 bases and V by 5 bases; bases with no gene match: 18. Germline-derived CDR1 and CDR2 are LGHDT and YNNKEL (reference sequence). CDR3 amino acids: CASSNGQTGFLLATNEKLFF. The DNA of the CDR3 is TGTGCCAGCAGCAATGGCCAGACAGGGTTTCTCCTGGCAACTAATGAAAAACTGTTTTTT.

The CDR3 DNA sequence: TGTGCCTGGAGGGAGACAGGGCGAAGATCCTACAATGAGCAGTTCTTC. It translates to CAWRETGRRSYNEQFF. The chain uses TRBV30 and TRBJ2-1, with 7 bases aligning to TRBD1. Trimming removed 3 bases from V and 1 base from J; junction bases left unmatched: 9. Germline V lookup: CDR1 GTSNPN, CDR2 SVGIG (reference sequence). This CDR3 is built from 16 residues.

In this sample, this clone turned up once. The chain couples TRBV19 to TRBJ2-3; TRBD2 matches at 13 bases. Trimming took 3 bases from V and 0 from J; bases not matched to a gene: 3. Germline CDR1 reads LNHDA; CDR2 reads SQIVND (reference sequence). The CDR3 runs 17 residues. CDR3 in amino acids: CASSMGTSGTSTDTQYF. The CDR3 DNA follows: TGTGCCAGTAGTATGGGGACTAGCGGGACTAGCACAGATACGCAGTATTTT.

The chain has TRBV28 and TRBJ1-3; D may be TRBD1 (6 bases). The V end lost 3 bases, the J end lost 3 bases, and 18 bases lay between the germline ends. The CDR3 runs 17 residues. Germline CDR1 reads MDHEN; CDR2 reads SYDVKM. The CDR3 reads CASSFQQGLLSGNTIYF. CDR3 nucleotides: TGTGCCAGCAGTTTCCAACAGGGTCTCTTAAGTGGAAACACCATATATTTT. The whole variable domain, remainder taken from reference TRBV28 and TRBJ1-3, is DVKVTQSSRYLVKRTGEKVFLECVQDMDHENMFWYRQDPGLGLRLIYFSYDVKMKEKGDIPEGYSVSREKKERFSLILESASTNQTSMYLCASSFQQGLLSGNTIYFGEGSWLTVV.